This passage covers 29 T cell receptor beta chains from one sample sequenced in a study of blood T cell repertoires in COVID-19 (dated by TCRdb to about 2020). Library creation used the immunoSEQ multiplex PCR assay. TCRdb provides this immuneACCESS table in a form limited to in-frame rearrangements. Some clones are lacking; in checked studies, under half of them reflect an unresolved V gene, and why the rest are absent is not known. The sample table records around 300,000 clones; approximately 83% of these occur just once. Around 2.1% of the sample lies in the top ten. Sequencing was done on a sample of peripheral blood. These receptors originate from a woman younger than 45 who had recovered from COVID-19.

The count of this clone is one. The chain links TRBV7-6 to TRBJ2-1, with 11 bases identical to TRBD2. The CDR3 is made up of 18 amino acids. The V gene end was trimmed by 1 base and the J gene end by 8 bases; junction bases not matched to a gene: 13. CDR1 is SGHVS, CDR2 FNYEAQ, per germline. The CDR3 region is CASSLGERLAGSLHEQFF. For the CDR3, the DNA is TGTGCCAGCAGCTTAGGGGAACGACTAGCGGGGTCTCTCCATGAGCAGTTCTTC.

The chain employs TRBV7-3 and TRBJ2-2, with D perhaps matching TRBD2 (7 bases). The germline V and J ends were trimmed by 5 bases and 3 bases, with 16 bases remaining between them. The CDR3 length is 16 residues. Looked up from germline, CDR1 is SGHTA and CDR2 is FQGTGA. In nucleotides, the CDR3 is TGTGCCAGCAGCGCCTGGTCGGGGGGCGACACCGGGGAGCTGTTTTTT. Its protein product is CASSAWSGGDTGELFF.

This clone was counted a single time. V gene TRBV5-6 combines with J gene TRBJ2-3, with 13 nucleotides matching TRBD2. Germline values: CDR1 SGHDT, CDR2 YYEEEE. V was clipped by 5 bases and J by 6 bases; unmatched bases: 6. The CDR3 spans 15 residues. The CDR3 here is CASRRLAGGTDTQYF. CDR3 DNA sequence: TGTGCCAGCAGGCGACTAGCGGGGGGAACCGATACGCAGTATTTT.

The V and J genes are TRBV7-9 and TRBJ2-5; 9 bases line up with TRBD1. CDR1 is SEHNR and CDR2 is FQNEAQ in the germline V gene (reference sequence). The V and J ends lost 1 base and 5 bases, in that order; junction bases with no gene match: 5. The CDR3 is 15 amino acids. The CDR3 spells CASSLGDREGETQYF. The CDR3 DNA reads as TGTGCCAGCAGCTTAGGGGACAGGGAAGGGGAGACCCAGTACTTC.

The chain joins TRBV9 to TRBJ2-7; the match to TRBD1 covers 8 bases. J was trimmed by 2 bases and V by 4 bases; bases with no gene match: 5. CDR1 and CDR2 (germline): SGDLS, YYNGEE. The CDR3 runs 14 residues. The CDR3 coding sequence is TGTGCCAGCAGCCTCCTGGACAGGGCCTACGAGCAGTACTTC. Translation: CASSLLDRAYEQYF.

This clone came up once. V and J are TRBV6-5 and TRBJ1-2; possibly TRBD1 for D (6 bases). This CDR3 comprises 14 residues. Trimming removed 6 bases from V and 4 bases from J, with 15 bases in between. Germline lookup yields CDR1 MNHEY and CDR2 SVGAGI. The CDR3 nucleotides read TGTGCCAGCAGACTACAGGGACCGGGCTATGGCTACACCTTC. Translated, it gives CASRLQGPGYGYTF.

The chain uses TRBV7-2 and TRBJ1-2, with D unresolved. Germline CDR1 is SGHTA and CDR2 is FQGNSA. V was pared by 1 base and J by 8 bases, with 11 bases between. The CDR3 extends over 13 amino acids. Here the CDR3 DNA reads TGTGCCAGCAGCTTAGGGTTCGGGGAGGGCTACACCTTC. This codes for CASSLGFGEGYTF.

This chain joins TRBV18 and TRBJ2-1; 7 nucleotides match TRBD1. Unmatched junction bases numbered 15, after V lost 4 bases and J lost 0 bases. The CDR3 sequence is 19 residues long. In germline, CDR1 is KGHSH, CDR2 LQKENI. The CDR3 loop reads CASSRWKSWDRSSYNEQFF. CDR3 DNA sequence: TGTGCCAGCTCACGATGGAAGTCCTGGGACAGAAGCTCCTACAATGAGCAGTTCTTC. Full variable domain (remainder filled in from reference TRBV18 and TRBJ2-1): NAGVMQNPRHLVRRRGQEARLRCSPMKGHSHVYWYRQLPEEGLKFMVYLQKENIIDESGMPKERFSAEFPKEGPSILRIQQVVRGDSAAYFCASSRWKSWDRSSYNEQFFGPGTRLTVL.

This clone was picked up one time. The rearrangement uses TRBV7-2 and TRBJ2-5; no clear D gene. CDR3 length: 13 amino acids. CDR1 is SGHTA and CDR2 is FQGNSA in the germline V gene. With 3 bases removed from V and 6 bases from J, the gap between germline ends came to 11 bases. The CDR3 nucleotides are TGTGCCAGCAGCTTTTCCCCTCAGAAGACCCAGTACTTC. Amino acid sequence: CASSFSPQKTQYF. The full variable domain, completed using reference TRBV7-2 and TRBJ2-5, is GAGVSQSPSNKVTEKGKDVELRCDPISGHTALYWYRQSLGQGLEFLIYFQGNSAPDKSGLPSDRFSAERTGGSVSTLTIQRTQQEDSAVYLCASSFSPQKTQYFGPGTRLLVL.

In this sample, this clone turned up a few times. The CDR3 DNA sequence: TGTGCCAGCACCTACGCACGTGCACGGGGTCAGCCCCAGCATTTT. Protein sequence: CASTYARARGQPQHF. The V and J genes are TRBV28 and TRBJ1-5; unclear D gene. The germline V gene has CDR1 MDHEN and CDR2 SYDVKM. This CDR3 is built from 15 residues. Trimming pared 7 bases from V and 6 bases from J, leaving 19 bases between.

This chain joins TRBV10-2 and TRBJ2-5; 12 bases agree with TRBD2. The germline V gene encodes CDR1 WSHSY and CDR2 SAAADI. After removal of 0 bases from V and 5 bases from J, the junction contained 7 bases not matched to a gene. CDR3 length equals 17 residues. The CDR3 coding sequence is TGCGCCAGCAGTGAGTCATGGACTAGCGGGGCCCGGGAGACCCAGTACTTC. The encoded protein is CASSESWTSGARETQYF.

V gene TRBV10-3 combines with J gene TRBJ1-5, with TRBD1 as a possible D gene (5 bases). The germline CDR1 and CDR2 sequences are ENHRY and SYGVKD. The CDR3 consists of 15 residues. The V and J ends lost 3 bases and 0 bases respectively, with 9 bases between them. The DNA of the CDR3 is TGTGCCATCAGTGACCACAGGTATAGCAATCAGCCCCAGCATTTT. This translates into CAISDHRYSNQPQHF.

This clone was observed a single time. The chain combines TRBV5-4 with TRBJ2-1; 9 nucleotides match TRBD2. V lost 1 base to trimming and J lost 7 bases; unmatched junction nucleotides: 3. From germline, CDR1 is SGHNT and CDR2 YYREEE (reference sequence). The CDR3 consists of 14 residues. DNA of the CDR3: TGTGCCAGCAGCTTGTCTAGCGGGGCGAATGAGCAGTTCTTC. Its translation: CASSLSSGANEQFF.

The gene calls are TRBV7-2 and TRBJ2-3, with 7 bases identical to TRBD1. This CDR3 region has 15 residues. Losses at the gene ends were 5 bases for V and 0 bases for J; bases not matched to a gene: 5. CDR1 is SGHTA and CDR2 is FQGNSA in the germline V gene. Here the CDR3 reads CASSDDRVSTDTQYF. DNA of the CDR3: TGTGCCAGCAGCGACGACAGGGTTAGCACAGATACGCAGTATTTT.

The gene calls are TRBV2 and TRBJ2-2, with TRBD1 as a possible D gene (6 bases). V shed 6 bases and J shed 1 base, with 9 bases lying between them. Germline values: CDR1 SNHLY, CDR2 FYNNEI. The CDR3 runs 14 residues. CDR3 DNA sequence: TGTGCCAGCAGGCACAGGGTGAACACCGGGGAGCTGTTTTTT. It encodes CASRHRVNTGELFF. Together with reference TRBV2 and TRBJ2-2, the CDR3 gives the full variable domain: EPEVTQTPSHQVTQMGQEVILRCVPISNHLYFYWYRQILGQKVEFLVSFYNNEISEKSEIFDDQFSVERPDGSNFTLKIRSTKLEDSAMYFCASRHRVNTGELFFGEGSRLTVL.

The chain is built from TRBV12-3 or TRBV12-4 and TRBJ1-1, with unresolved D. V lost 4 bases and J 7 bases, leaving 10 bases between the germline ends. There are 12 residues in the CDR3. The CDR3 spells CASSWGGSEAFF. The CDR3 nucleotides read TGTGCCAGCAGTTGGGGAGGTAGTGAAGCTTTCTTT.

The chain joins TRBV7-3 to TRBJ2-3; D gene uncertain. Trimming shortened V by 2 bases and J by 0 bases, and 9 bases separated the two germline ends. Germline V lookup: CDR1 SGHTA, CDR2 FQGTGA. This CDR3 comprises 15 residues. The CDR3 sequence: CASSLYPTSTDTQYF. CDR3 nucleotide sequence: TGTGCCAGCAGCTTATACCCCACTAGCACAGATACGCAGTATTTT.

V gene TRBV15 combines with J gene TRBJ1-6, with unresolved D. Germline V gene sequence: CDR1 LNHNV, CDR2 YYDKDF (reference sequence). V was cut by 2 bases and J by 5 bases, with 13 bases left in between. There are 16 residues in the CDR3. The DNA for the CDR3 is TGTGCCACCAGCAGATCACAGCCCTTAGATAATTCACCCCTCCACTTT. Protein product: CATSRSQPLDNSPLHF.

The chain carries TRBV11-2 and TRBJ2-1, with 7 bases lining up with TRBD2. Germline V gene sequence: CDR1 SGHAT, CDR2 FQNNGV. The CDR3 runs 16 residues. V shed 6 bases, J shed 0 bases, and the junction held 8 bases outside the gene matches. The CDR3 DNA sequence: TGTGCCAGCAGGCCCTGGGAGGGTCCCTCCTACAATGAGCAGTTCTTC. Translated, it gives CASRPWEGPSYNEQFF. The variable domain in full, with the rest retrieved from reference TRBV11-2 and TRBJ2-1, is EAGVAQSPRYKIIEKRQSVAFWCNPISGHATLYWYQQILGQGPKLLIQFQNNGVVDDSQLPKDRFSAERLKGVDSTLKIQPAKLEDSAVYLCASRPWEGPSYNEQFFGPGTRLTVL.

This clone was observed a single time. The chain's CDR3 is CASSLEGPSGHTDTQYF. The DNA for the CDR3 is TGTGCCAGCAGCTTAGAGGGCCCTAGCGGGCACACAGATACGCAGTATTTT. The genes are TRBV7-9 and TRBJ2-3; TRBD2 matches at 8 bases. Unmatched junction bases numbered 8, after V lost 1 base and J lost 2 bases. The CDR3 runs 17 residues. From germline, CDR1 is SEHNR and CDR2 FQNEAQ (reference sequence). The full variable domain, rest sourced from reference TRBV7-9 and TRBJ2-3, is DTGVSQNPRHKITKRGQNVTFRCDPISEHNRLYWYRQTLGQGPEFLTYFQNEAQLEKSRLLSDRFSAERPKGSFSTLEIQRTEQGDSAMYLCASSLEGPSGHTDTQYFGPGTRLTVL.

This clone has a single count. The chain has TRBV11-3 and TRBJ2-3, with 10 bases aligning to TRBD1. The germline V gene has CDR1 SGHNT and CDR2 YENEEA. J gave up 2 bases and V 1 base, and 3 bases lay outside the gene matches. The CDR3 consists of 16 residues. This chain's CDR3 is CASSLGQGAHTDTQYF. The CDR3 nucleotides are TGTGCCAGCAGCTTAGGACAGGGGGCGCACACAGATACGCAGTATTTT.

The chain links TRBV12-3 or TRBV12-4 to TRBJ1-1; no clear D gene. V was pared by 2 bases and J by 8 bases, with 6 bases between. The CDR3 sequence is 11 residues long. CDR3 sequence (DNA): TGTGCCAGCAGTTTAAGCTGGGAAGCTTTCTTT. Translated, it gives CASSLSWEAFF.

As concerns this clone: Compared with germline, one end of the junction differs, possibly owing to a read error. V and J are TRBV6-6 and TRBJ1-1; perhaps TRBD1 as D (5 bases). In germline, CDR1 is MNHNY, CDR2 SVGAGI (reference sequence). The CDR3 extends over 16 amino acids. The CDR3 region has the DNA TGTGCCAGCAGGGCACTCCAGAATAGACAGAACCCTGAAGCTTTCTTT. Encoded protein: CASRALQNRQNPEAFF.

The chain links TRBV6-1 to TRBJ2-7, with a possible D match to TRBD1 (5 bases). The CDR3 loop spans 13 amino acids. Trimming removed 2 bases from V and 5 bases from J, with 10 bases in between. Germline CDR1 is MNHNS and CDR2 is SASEGT. The CDR3 DNA is TGTGCCAGCAGTGAAACCAGGGCCGACGAGCAGTACTTC. Amino acids: CASSETRADEQYF.

In this sample, this clone turned up once. The rearrangement joins TRBV19 to TRBJ1-5, with D perhaps matching TRBD1 (6 bases). The length of the CDR3 is 15 residues. Trimming took 2 bases from V and 1 from J, leaving 9 bases between them. CDR1 is LNHDA, CDR2 SQIVND, per germline (reference sequence). This CDR3 is CASSITGFSNQPQHF. CDR3 coding DNA: TGTGCCAGTAGTATAACAGGGTTCAGCAATCAGCCCCAGCATTTT. Based on the CDR3 plus reference TRBV19 and TRBJ1-5, the full variable domain is DGGITQSPKYLFRKEGQNVTLSCEQNLNHDAMYWYRQDPGQGLRLIYYSQIVNDFQKGDIAEGYSVSREKKESFPLTVTSAQKNPTAFYLCASSITGFSNQPQHFGDGTRLSIL.

This clone appeared once. The chain couples TRBV7-2 to TRBJ1-2; 7 nucleotides line up with TRBD1. The CDR3 covers 16 residues. The ends lost 1 base at V and 4 bases at J; junction bases unmatched: 9. Germline values: CDR1 SGHTA, CDR2 FQGNSA. As DNA, the CDR3 is TGTGCCAGCAGCTTAGGGGGGTCCGGGACAGCCTATGGCTACACCTTC. Translated, it gives CASSLGGSGTAYGYTF. Looking up the rest from reference TRBV7-2 and TRBJ1-2 gives the full variable domain: GAGVSQSPSNKVTEKGKDVELRCDPISGHTALYWYRQSLGQGLEFLIYFQGNSAPDKSGLPSDRFSAERTGGSVSTLTIQRTQQEDSAVYLCASSLGGSGTAYGYTFGSGTRLTVV.

The rearrangement uses TRBV3-1 (or the pseudogene TRBV3-2) and TRBJ1-6; weak D call: TRBD1 (5 bases). The V gene lost 3 bases and the J gene lost 0 bases, with 12 bases spanning the gap. This CDR3 comprises 17 residues. Germline V gene sequence: CDR1 LGHDT, CDR2 YNNKEL (reference sequence). As DNA, the CDR3 is TGTGCCAGCAGCCATCTAGGGGAGGGCTCCTATAATTCACCCCTCCACTTT. This codes for CASSHLGEGSYNSPLHF.

The gene calls are TRBV11-2 and TRBJ2-1, with 8 bases lining up with TRBD2. The CDR3 length is 13 residues. V shed 7 bases and J 8 bases; nucleotides not matched to a gene: 7. CDR1 is SGHAT and CDR2 is FQNNGV in the germline V gene. In DNA, the CDR3 is TGTGCCAGCACCTTTGCCGGGGGGGATGAGCAGTTCTTC. Translating it yields CASTFAGGDEQFF.

V is TRBV7-9 and J is TRBJ2-3; 12 positions match TRBD1. V shed 5 bases and J 6 bases; nucleotides not matched to a gene: 12. CDR1 is SEHNR and CDR2 is FQNEAQ in the germline V gene (reference sequence). The CDR3 spans 17 residues. CDR3 in DNA: TGTGCCAGCAGCACCGACATGGGACAGGGGGCCAGGGATACGCAGTATTTT. This translates into CASSTDMGQGARDTQYF.